This T cell receptor (beta chain) was captured in a study of T cell responses to AZD1222 COVID-19 vaccine. In the study overall: Pooled in the analysis were second doses at about 4 or about 12 weeks.

This clone showed up just once. Its antigen is not known. Trimming stripped 6 bases from V and 0 bases from J, with 14 bases between. In germline, CDR1 is SQVTM, CDR2 ANQGSEA. CDR3 length: 14 residues. Libraries were prepared by immunoSEQ multiplex PCR; TCRdb keeps only in-frame clonotypes and omits some of them. Of more than 150,000 clones in the sample, over 75% were seen once. Study observations and caveats: Donors in the cohort were predominantly white British and more often female, and clonal diversity was possibly underestimated. Repertoires were obtained solely post-peak T cell response.

This clonotype originated in an adult in good health. V is TRBV29-1 and J is TRBJ1-1; D ambiguous. The sample consisted of peripheral blood, taken on day 0 of AZD1222 vaccination. The CDR3, as DNA: TGCAGCGTCGCGACCATGACGGTGAACACTGAAGCTTTCTTT. Translated: CSVATMTVNTEAFF.